The 20 T cell receptor beta chains reported below all come from one sample, sequenced in a study of blood T cell repertoires in COVID-19. The assay was immunoSEQ multiplex PCR, and TCRdb's table has in-frame clones only and misses some. The data show 250,000 or so clones, roughly 80% seen once. The specimen was peripheral blood. Receptor source: a woman in her late teens or twenties with acute or convalescent COVID-19.

V gene TRBV7-8 combines with J gene TRBJ1-1; possibly TRBD1 for D (5 bases). Germline V lookup: CDR1 SGHVS, CDR2 FQNEAQ. CDR3 length equals 15 residues. Trimming removed 0 bases at V and 5 bases at J, with 13 bases between. CDR3 sequence (DNA): TGTGCCAGCAGCTTAGCTCCGAGGGAGGGGACTGAAGCTTTCTTT. Its protein product is CASSLAPREGTEAFF.

V gene TRBV4-3 combines with J gene TRBJ2-5; maybe TRBD2 (6 bases). CDR1 and CDR2 (germline): LGHNA, YSLEER. The CDR3 runs to 12 residues. V gave up 3 bases and J gave up 7 bases, with 9 bases separating them. The CDR3 here is CASSQGSGTQYF. In DNA, the CDR3 is TGCGCCAGCAGCCAGGGTAGCGGGACCCAGTACTTC.

V and J are TRBV29-1 and TRBJ1-2; 10 bases line up with TRBD1. The CDR3 sequence is 13 residues long. V shed 6 bases and J 0 bases; nucleotides not matched to a gene: 1. Germline CDR1 is SQVTM and CDR2 is ANQGSEA. The CDR3 nucleotides read TGCAGCGTCGGGACAGGGGCTAACTATGGCTACACCTTC. Amino acids: CSVGTGANYGYTF.

The rearrangement links TRBV6-1 to TRBJ2-7, with D possibly TRBD1 on 6 matching bases. Germline CDR1 MNHNS, CDR2 SASEGT. V lost 0 bases, J lost 5 bases, and 14 bases lay in between. This CDR3 has 15 amino acids. The CDR3 coding sequence is TGTGCCAGCAGTGAAGCCGACAGGAAATACGACGAGCAGTACTTC. It encodes CASSEADRKYDEQYF.

The chain joins TRBV19 to TRBJ1-2; D is unclear. Germline assignment: CDR1 LNHDA and CDR2 SQIVND (reference sequence). This CDR3 has 15 residues. V was trimmed by 5 bases and J by 4 bases, leaving 17 bases between them. CDR3 region: CASSSQTLVAYGYTF. The CDR3 nucleotides read TGTGCCAGTAGTTCCCAGACACTTGTTGCCTATGGCTACACCTTC.

The chain is built from TRBV5-1 and TRBJ2-1, with 12 bases identical to TRBD2. The V gene end was trimmed by 4 bases and the J gene end by 6 bases; junction bases not matched to a gene: 8. Germline values: CDR1 SGHRS, CDR2 YFSETQ. The CDR3 spans 16 residues. CDR3 protein: CASSPLAGGPGNEQFF. Here the CDR3 DNA reads TGCGCCAGCAGCCCCCTAGCGGGAGGGCCGGGCAATGAGCAGTTCTTC.

This chain uses TRBV6-6 with TRBJ2-7, with D perhaps TRBD2 (6 bases). Germline CDR1 is MNHNY and CDR2 is SVGAGI (reference sequence). CDR3 length: 14 residues. Trimming removed 0 bases at V and 3 bases at J, with 9 bases between. CDR3 coding DNA: TGTGCCAGCAGTTACTCCGGGAGCGGCTACGAGCAGTACTTC. It encodes CASSYSGSGYEQYF.

The gene calls are TRBV28 and TRBJ2-7; D is possibly TRBD2 (5 bases). V lost 5 bases to trimming and J lost 1 base, with 21 bases between them. Per the germline V gene, CDR1 is MDHEN and CDR2 is SYDVKM. The CDR3 runs to 17 residues. CDR3 sequence reads: CASSMTPKSSFSYEQYF. The CDR3 DNA reads TGTGCCAGCAGTATGACCCCCAAATCTAGCTTTTCCTACGAGCAGTACTTC. Based on the CDR3 plus reference TRBV28 and TRBJ2-7, the full variable domain is DVKVTQSSRYLVKRTGEKVFLECVQDMDHENMFWYRQDPGLGLRLIYFSYDVKMKEKGDIPEGYSVSREKKERFSLILESASTNQTSMYLCASSMTPKSSFSYEQYFGPGTRLTVT.

The chain combines TRBV6-5 with TRBJ1-2; D ambiguous. This CDR3 is built from 15 residues. Germline V CDR1 and CDR2: MNHEY, SVGAGI. V gave up 0 bases and J gave up 2 bases, with 10 bases separating them. CDR3 loop: CASSYSGSPNYGYTF. The CDR3 coding sequence is TGTGCCAGCAGTTACTCGGGCAGCCCAAACTATGGCTACACCTTC.

The J gene is TRBJ2-7, the V gene TRBV6-2 or TRBV6-3, with TRBD2 identical over 8 bases. After removal of 5 bases from V and 2 bases from J, the junction contained 5 bases not matched to a gene. CDR1 is MNHEY and CDR2 is SVGEGT in the germline V gene. The CDR3 consists of 14 residues. The CDR3 bases are TGTGCCAGCAGTCCGACTAGCGAGGCCTACGAGCAGTACTTC. Translating it yields CASSPTSEAYEQYF.

DNA for the CDR3: TGCGCCAGCAGCCTCGACAGCTCGAATCAGCCCCAGCATTTT. It yields the protein CASSLDSSNQPQHF. The chain links TRBV5-1 to TRBJ1-5; perhaps TRBD1 as D (5 bases). The V end lost 4 bases, the J end lost 4 bases, and 12 bases lay between the germline ends. The CDR3 has 14 residues. Germline values: CDR1 SGHRS, CDR2 YFSETQ.

This clone has only one observation. The chain carries TRBV7-2 and TRBJ1-3; no clear D gene. Germline values: CDR1 SGHTA, CDR2 FQGNSA. The CDR3 runs to 13 residues. V dropped 3 bases and J dropped 5 bases, with 8 bases sitting between them. DNA for the CDR3: TGTGCCAGCAGCTTCGGGGATAGAAACACCATATATTTT. Amino acid sequence: CASSFGDRNTIYF.

This clone was seen more than once but under ten times. This chain uses TRBV6-2 or TRBV6-3 with TRBJ1-5, with 7 bases lining up with TRBD1. The germline V gene has CDR1 MNHEY and CDR2 SVGEGT. Losses at the gene ends were 6 bases for V and 4 bases for J; bases not matched to a gene: 3. CDR3 length equals 13 residues. CDR3: CASSDRENQPQHF. CDR3 in DNA: TGTGCCAGCAGCGACAGGGAAAATCAGCCCCAGCATTTT.

The V call is TRBV7-3, the J call TRBJ2-5; 15 bases align to TRBD2. The CDR3 sequence is 18 residues long. The J segment lost 5 bases and the V segment lost 4 bases, leaving 11 bases of the junction unmatched. CDR1 and CDR2 from the germline V gene are SGHTA and FQGTGA. CDR3 amino acids: CASSSGLAGGPTGETQYF. The CDR3 nucleotides read TGTGCCAGCAGCTCCGGACTAGCGGGAGGGCCAACAGGGGAGACCCAGTACTTC.

This rearrangement joins TRBV27 to TRBJ1-2; D gene ambiguous. V lost 6 bases and J lost 4, with 18 bases in between. Germline lookup yields CDR1 MNHEY and CDR2 SMNVEV (reference sequence). CDR3 size: 15 residues. The CDR3 region has the DNA TGTGCCAGCAGACTTTCAGGTGGCCTAAGCTATGGCTACACCTTC. Amino acid sequence: CASRLSGGLSYGYTF.

A single count supports this clone. The chain couples TRBV2 to TRBJ1-5, with D possibly being TRBD1 (6 bases). CDR1 and CDR2 from the germline V gene are SNHLY and FYNNEI. Trimming cost V 3 bases and J 7 bases, with 13 bases left between them. This CDR3 spans 14 amino acids. The CDR3 sequence is CASSEDRLAQPQHF. CDR3 DNA: TGTGCCAGCAGTGAGGACAGATTGGCCCAGCCCCAGCATTTT. Using reference TRBV2 and TRBJ1-5 for the parts outside the CDR3, the full variable domain is EPEVTQTPSHQVTQMGQEVILRCVPISNHLYFYWYRQILGQKVEFLVSFYNNEISEKSEIFDDQFSVERPDGSNFTLKIRSTKLEDSAMYFCASSEDRLAQPQHFGDGTRLSIL.

J is TRBJ1-1 and V is TRBV6-5; 7 nucleotides align to TRBD1. This CDR3 has 15 amino acids. V lost 0 bases and J lost 7; bases outside the gene matches: 8. CDR1 and CDR2 from the germline V gene are MNHEY and SVGAGI. This chain's CDR3 is CASSYSGRGSVEAFF. CDR3 DNA sequence: TGTGCCAGCAGTTACTCGGGCAGGGGGAGCGTTGAAGCTTTCTTT.

The chain combines TRBV7-2 with TRBJ2-7, with 7 bases matching TRBD2. Trimming took 1 base from V and 1 from J; bases not matched to a gene: 7. Germline CDR1 is SGHTA and CDR2 is FQGNSA. CDR3 length equals 16 residues. The CDR3 is CASSLVPAGASYEQYF. The CDR3 bases are TGTGCCAGCAGCTTAGTTCCGGCGGGAGCATCCTACGAGCAGTACTTC.

This clone was seen just once. The gene calls are TRBV2 and TRBJ2-3, with 7 bases matching TRBD1. The V gene's germline CDR1 is SNHLY and CDR2 FYNNEI. V gave up 6 bases and J gave up 2 bases; unmatched junction bases: 8. CDR3 length: 15 amino acids. This CDR3 reads CASRRQGAYTDTQYF. The CDR3, as DNA: TGTGCCAGCAGGAGACAGGGAGCCTACACAGATACGCAGTATTTT.

The rearrangement links TRBV28 to TRBJ2-5; tentative D call: TRBD2 (7 bases). This CDR3 region has 15 residues. V shed 3 bases and J shed 0 bases, with 11 bases lying between them. The germline CDR1 and CDR2 sequences are MDHEN and SYDVKM. The CDR3: CASSLGGDNQETQYF. CDR3 in DNA: TGTGCCAGCAGTTTGGGAGGGGACAACCAAGAGACCCAGTACTTC.